The present entry profiles one T cell receptor beta chain with its context. Antigen: not known. The junction differs from germline at one of its ends, possibly a read error. Treg sorting used a CD4+CD25+CD127-/low gate. Whole-study results and caveats: In terms of TCR gene usage, tumor memory CD4+ T cells clustered together with blood and lymph node memory CD4+ cells, as well as with lymph node naive CD4+ cells. Greatest tumor Treg TCR overlap was with tumor naive CD4+ cells. Whole repertoires were not studied in the larger cohort, only one V-J beta rearrangement.

Full-length variable regions came from constant-region reverse primers plus semi-nested Nested Universal Primer A PCR. TCRdb reprocessed the 5' RACE reads via MiXCR and lists one record per CDR3 protein. The table has several thousand distinct CDR3 sequences, 34% seen once; the top ten hold about 5.8%. Source material: Tregs sorted from blood. The source is a female donor with breast cancer.

CDR3 loop: CAVSQGQGGEQYF. In nucleotides, the CDR3 is TGTGCCGTCAGTCAAGGACAGGGTGGCGAGCAGTACTTC. The chain employs TRBV10-3 and TRBJ2-7; TRBD1 matches 8 bases. Germline V gives CDR1 ENHRY, CDR2 SYGVKD. This CDR3 is 13 amino acids long.